The rows below give T cell receptor beta chains drawn from one sample of a study of cytomegalovirus exposure and HLA in healthy donors. Clones were read by immunoSEQ multiplex PCR, and TCRdb kept only the in-frame ones, dropping some. The repertoire has about 160,000 clones, 75% to 80% of them found once; the top ten carry about 1%. Sequencing was carried out using PBMCs. The receptors stem from a woman aged 50 to 65 in good health and CMV-seropositive. Each CDR3 is given with its conserved first and last residue. The order of the fields is V gene, CDR3 length, D gene, J gene, clone size, CDR3 protein, CDR3 DNA. D genes are given only for firm matches. Rows give clone size only sometimes, using once, few, many, or a class for an expanded clone.

>TRBV10-3|15|TRBD1|TRBJ2-3|.
CAITLGQGAGDTQYF
TGTGCCATCACCCTCGGACAGGGGGCCGGGGATACGCAGTATTTT
>TRBV5-4|14|.|TRBJ2-1|.
CASSLEGRGNEQFF
TGTGCCAGCAGCTTGGAAGGTCGGGGCAATGAGCAGTTCTTC
>TRBV20-1|11|TRBD1|TRBJ1-5|.
CSATGGQPQHF
TGCAGTGCTACAGGGGGGCAGCCCCAGCATTTT
>TRBV7-2|15|.|TRBJ1-3|.
CASSLERQVGNTIYF
TGTGCCAGCAGCTTAGAGCGGCAGGTTGGAAACACCATATATTTT
>TRBV7-3|16|TRBD2|TRBJ2-3|.
CASSPTLAVGTDTQYF
TGTGCCAGCAGCCCAACACTAGCGGTGGGCACAGATACGCAGTATTTT
>TRBV7-9|15|TRBD1|TRBJ1-1|.
CASSYRGSLNTEAFF
TGTGCCAGCAGTTACAGGGGGTCCCTGAACACTGAAGCTTTCTTT
>TRBV6-8|15|.|TRBJ1-5|.
CASSSSDWRSQSQHF
TGTGCCAGCAGTAGCTCTGACTGGAGAAGTCAGTCCCAGCATTTT
>TRBV4-2|15|TRBD1|TRBJ2-1|.
CASSKGQGPYNEQFF
TGTGCCAGCAGCAAAGGACAGGGCCCCTACAATGAGCAGTTCTTC
>TRBV7-9|15|TRBD2|TRBJ2-2|.
CASSSSGSRSGELFF
TGTGCCAGCAGCTCTAGCGGGAGTCGGAGCGGGGAGCTGTTTTTT
>TRBV7-2|14|.|TRBJ2-7|.
CASSLVGQLYEQYF
TGTGCCAGCAGCTTAGTAGGACAGCTATACGAGCAGTACTTC
>TRBV28|14|.|TRBJ1-4|.
CASSSGIFSEKLFF
TGTGCCAGCAGTTCGGGGATATTTAGTGAAAAACTGTTTTTT
>TRBV7-2|17|TRBD2|TRBJ2-3|.
CASSLLAGTTSTDTQYF
TGTGCCAGCAGCTTACTAGCGGGGACCACTAGCACAGATACGCAGTATTTT
>TRBV6-5|15|.|TRBJ2-1|.
CASSGATGSRYEQFF
TGTGCCAGCAGTGGGGCGACGGGTTCAAGATATGAGCAGTTCTTC
>TRBV29-1|14|TRBD1|TRBJ1-1|.
CSVDGTGGNTEAFF
TGCAGCGTTGACGGTACAGGGGGGAACACTGAAGCTTTCTTT
>TRBV10-3|14|TRBD2|TRBJ2-3|.
CAISGLAGSDTQYF
TGTGCCATCAGTGGGCTAGCGGGGAGTGATACGCAGTATTTT
>TRBV20-1|11|.|TRBJ1-1|.
CSAPAGPAAFF
TGCAGTGCCCCCGCGGGGCCGGCGGCTTTCTTT
>TRBV10-3|17|TRBD1|TRBJ2-3|.
CAISTPNRGGRKDTQYF
TGTGCCATCAGTACCCCGAACAGGGGTGGGCGAAAAGATACGCAGTATTTT
>TRBV2|14|.|TRBJ1-4|.
CASRLRQINEKLFF
TGTGCCAGCAGACTCCGACAGATTAATGAAAAACTGTTTTTT
>TRBV7-2|14|.|TRBJ2-7|.
CASSTDGAPYEQYF
TGTGCCAGCAGCACAGATGGGGCCCCCTACGAGCAGTACTTC
>TRBV9|15|TRBD2|TRBJ2-7|.
CASSVGGGISYEQYF
TGTGCCAGCAGCGTAGGGGGGGGGATCTCCTACGAGCAGTACTTC
>TRBV4-3|14|.|TRBJ1-2|.
CASSQELSIYGYTF
TGCGCCAGCAGCCAAGAACTCTCCATCTATGGCTACACCTTC
>TRBV28|15|TRBD1|TRBJ1-3|.
CASSSDRTPGNTIYF
TGTGCCAGCAGTTCGGACAGGACACCTGGAAACACCATATATTTT
>TRBV6-5|13|TRBD2|TRBJ2-7|.
CASGSSGSYEQYF
TGTGCCAGCGGATCTAGCGGCTCCTACGAGCAGTACTTC
>TRBV18|12|.|TRBJ1-1|few
CASSDRGAEAFF
TGTGCCAGCTCGGATCGGGGGGCTGAAGCTTTCTTT
>TRBV2|14|.|TRBJ2-1|.
CASSASVRYNEQFF
TGTGCCAGCAGTGCCAGCGTACGGTACAATGAGCAGTTCTTC
>TRBV4-1|18|.|TRBJ2-1|few
CASSHSRDSSYGYNEQFF
TGCGCCAGCAGCCACTCTCGAGACAGCTCTTACGGTTACAATGAGCAGTTCTTC
>TRBV4-3|17|TRBD1|TRBJ2-7|.
CASSQGLPGQGYYEQYF
TGCGCCAGCAGCCAAGGACTTCCGGGACAGGGGTACTACGAGCAGTACTTC
>TRBV5-1|13|.|TRBJ2-3|once
CASSSSGTDTQYF
TGCGCCAGCAGCTCCTCCGGCACAGATACGCAGTATTTT
>TRBV27|15|.|TRBJ1-5|.
CASSLAGGNNQPQHF
TGTGCCAGCAGTTTGGCCGGCGGTAACAATCAGCCCCAGCATTTT
>TRBV13|12|.|TRBJ2-7|.
CASSLRGYEQYF
TGTGCCAGCAGCTTGAGGGGGTACGAGCAGTACTTC
>TRBV30|12|.|TRBJ2-7|.
CAWSVRVYEQYF
TGTGCCTGGAGTGTACGAGTTTACGAGCAGTACTTC
>TRBV4-2|17|.|TRBJ1-3|.
CASSPQWGPHSGNTIYF
TGTGCCAGCAGCCCACAGTGGGGCCCCCACTCTGGAAACACCATATATTTT
>TRBV5-1|16|TRBD1|TRBJ1-1|.
CASSPDWTGGGTEAFF
TGCGCCAGCAGCCCGGACTGGACAGGGGGTGGAACTGAAGCTTTCTTT